This T cell receptor beta chain emerged from a study of tumor T cells in aggressive B-cell lymphoma. The CDR3 totals 12 residues. V was pared by 7 bases and J by 2 bases, with 9 bases between. Germline V CDR1 and CDR2: MNHNY, SVGAGI (reference sequence). Only in-frame clones appear in the TCRdb table, and some are missing; sequencing was by immunoSEQ multiplex PCR. This repertoire shows around 780 clones, about nine tenths found once; its top ten account for around 7.3%. The chain combines TRBV6-6 with TRBJ2-7, with D unresolved. Material for sequencing was tumor tissue. The sequence derives from an adult with diffuse large B cell lymphoma. CDR3 DNA sequence: TGTGCCAGCAAATTTGGAGCCTACGAGCAGTACTTC. Translated, it gives CASKFGAYEQYF.